This entry lists 22 T cell receptor beta chains sequenced from one sample in a study of T cells after posttransplantation cyclophosphamide (dated by TCRdb to 2015 to 2016). Receptor libraries were prepared by the immunoSEQ multiplex PCR assay. As stored in TCRdb, this immuneACCESS dataset retains in-frame rearrangements with V and J assigned. A fraction of the clones does not appear; measured against another copy, unresolved V genes explain less than half of the discrepancy, and the remainder lacks a known reason. The sample table shows around 66,000 clones, and 93% are seen once. The top ten constitute about 3% of the sample. The source material was PBMCs. The receptors shown here come from a woman in her twenties or thirties in good health and a related stem cell transplant donor.

The chain is built from TRBV7-6 and TRBJ1-1; D remains unclear. The CDR3 contains 14 residues. V lost 5 bases, J lost 1 base, and 11 bases lay in between. Per germline, CDR1 SGHVS and CDR2 FNYEAQ. The CDR3 region has the DNA TGTGCCAGCAGCCCATTGGCGGAGAACACTGAAGCTTTCTTT. Amino acid sequence: CASSPLAENTEAFF.

The chain employs TRBV7-3 and TRBJ1-2; D possibly corresponds to TRBD1 (6 bases). CDR1 and CDR2 (germline): SGHTA, FQGTGA. V was cut by 5 bases and J by 4 bases, with 23 bases left in between. This CDR3 has 17 amino acids. The DNA of the CDR3 is TGTGCCAGCAGCAAAAACGATTTTGGGGGCCTAAGCTATGGCTACACCTTC. This translates into CASSKNDFGGLSYGYTF. Full variable domain (outside the CDR3, taken from reference TRBV7-3 and TRBJ1-2): GAGVSQTPSNKVTEKGKYVELRCDPISGHTALYWYRQSLGQGPEFLIYFQGTGAADDSGLPNDRFFAVRPEGSVSTLKIQRTERGDSAVYLCASSKNDFGGLSYGYTFGSGTRLTVV.

This chain links TRBV7-9 with TRBJ1-6; D remains ambiguous. The CDR3 runs 13 residues. Germline-derived CDR1 and CDR2 are SEHNR and FQNEAQ (reference sequence). Trimming shortened V by 1 base and J by 7 bases, and 5 bases separated the two germline ends. CDR3 residues: CASSLGRNSPLHF. CDR3 sequence (DNA): TGTGCCAGCAGCTTAGGCAGGAATTCACCCCTCCACTTT.

The chain carries TRBV4-3 and TRBJ1-2; 7 positions agree with TRBD1. Germline V lookup: CDR1 LGHNA, CDR2 YSLEER. CDR3 size: 16 residues. J lost 4 bases, V lost 0 bases, and 8 bases had no gene match. Here the CDR3 DNA reads TGCGCCAGCAGCCAAGAGGGACAGCTAAACCTCTATGGCTACACCTTC. Amino acid sequence: CASSQEGQLNLYGYTF.

This clone came up once. This rearrangement joins TRBV6-5 to TRBJ2-7, with 9 bases matching TRBD1. Trimming took 9 bases from V and 5 from J; bases not matched to a gene: 8. CDR3 length: 13 residues. From germline, CDR1 is MNHEY and CDR2 SVGAGI. The CDR3 protein is CARRTGAGDEQYF. The CDR3 DNA follows: TGTGCCAGAAGGACAGGGGCGGGAGACGAGCAGTACTTC.

The chain joins TRBV30 to TRBJ1-2, with D uncertain. Trimming left V 0 bases short and J 4 bases short, with 12 bases between. CDR3 size: 14 residues. Germline loops: CDR1 GTSNPN, CDR2 SVGIG (reference sequence). CDR3 sequence reads: CAWSVGGKGYGYTF. The DNA of the CDR3 is TGTGCCTGGAGTGTTGGTGGGAAAGGCTATGGCTACACCTTC.

V usage is TRBV9 and J usage is TRBJ2-7; 8 nucleotides line up with TRBD1. The germline gives CDR1 SGDLS, CDR2 YYNGEE. J gave up 5 bases and V 0 bases, and 10 bases lay outside the gene matches. This CDR3 is built from 16 residues. The chain's CDR3 is CASSVDKGRGLNEQYF. The CDR3 nucleotides are TGTGCCAGCAGCGTAGATAAGGGCAGGGGGCTGAACGAGCAGTACTTC.

The V gene is TRBV2, the J gene TRBJ1-5; a possible D gene is TRBD1 (6 bases). This CDR3 has 16 residues. Trimming removed 3 bases from V and 2 bases from J, with 14 bases in between. Germline V gives CDR1 SNHLY, CDR2 FYNNEI. The CDR3 coding sequence is TGTGCCAGCAGTGATGGGCAGGGGATCGGCAATCAGCCCCAGCATTTT. Its translation: CASSDGQGIGNQPQHF.

The chain employs TRBV11-3 and TRBJ2-2, with D possibly TRBD2 on 5 matching bases. The V and J ends lost 5 bases and 5 bases respectively, with 9 bases between them. The CDR3 loop spans 13 amino acids. CDR1 and CDR2 from the germline V gene are SGHNT and YENEEA. The CDR3 DNA sequence: TGTGCCAGCAGCCCTACTAGGACCGGGGAGCTGTTTTTT. Translating gives CASSPTRTGELFF.

The chain links TRBV10-2 to TRBJ1-5; possibly TRBD1 for D (6 bases). Trimming left V 10 bases short and J 0 bases short, with 22 bases between. Per germline, CDR1 WSHSY and CDR2 SAAADI. The CDR3 runs to 17 residues. CDR3 protein: CATSAGRGGYSNQPQHF. As DNA, the CDR3 is TGCGCCACCTCGGCGGGGAGAGGGGGTTATAGCAATCAGCCCCAGCATTTT.

The chain carries TRBV4-3 and TRBJ1-2; the match to TRBD1 covers 8 bases. The CDR3 contains 18 residues. V was pared by 0 bases and J by 0 bases, with 9 bases of the junction left unmatched. The V gene's germline CDR1 is LGHNA and CDR2 YSLEER. CDR3 sequence: CASSQERQGSIANYGYTF. The CDR3, as DNA: TGCGCCAGCAGCCAAGAACGACAGGGGTCCATCGCTAACTATGGCTACACCTTC.

This clone was recorded once. The rearrangement joins TRBV7-8 to TRBJ1-2; D gene uncertain. Trimming stripped 1 base from V and 13 bases from J, with 13 bases between. Looked up from germline, CDR1 is SGHVS and CDR2 is FQNEAQ. The CDR3 consists of 12 residues. CDR3 amino acids: CASSLESGPPTF. DNA of the CDR3: TGTGCCAGCAGCTTAGAGAGTGGTCCTCCCACCTTC.

The rearrangement links TRBV5-6 to TRBJ2-2; 12 nucleotides agree with TRBD2. This CDR3 has 16 residues. Losses at the gene ends were 5 bases for V and 4 bases for J; bases not matched to a gene: 6. Germline V CDR1 and CDR2: SGHDT, YYEEEE. The DNA of the CDR3 is TGTGCCAGCAGTTCACTAGCGGGGGGAATCACCGGGGAGCTGTTTTTT. Translation: CASSSLAGGITGELFF.

This sequence joins TRBV7-2 and TRBJ1-1, with a weak D call TRBD1 (5 bases). The CDR3 contains 15 residues. Germline values: CDR1 SGHTA, CDR2 FQGNSA. V lost 6 bases to trimming and J lost 1 base, with 15 bases between them. The CDR3 sequence: CASSLLPGGNTEAFF. The CDR3 bases are TGTGCCAGCAGTTTGCTTCCCGGGGGGAACACTGAAGCTTTCTTT. Together with reference TRBV7-2 and TRBJ1-1, the CDR3 gives the full variable domain: GAGVSQSPSNKVTEKGKDVELRCDPISGHTALYWYRQSLGQGLEFLIYFQGNSAPDKSGLPSDRFSAERTGGSVSTLTIQRTQQEDSAVYLCASSLLPGGNTEAFFGQGTRLTVV.

The V call is TRBV12-2, the J call TRBJ1-2; the table's D gene call, TRBD1, was not cross checked with the DNA. TRBV12-2 is given as a pseudogene. The CDR3 runs 20 residues. The CDR3 reads CARVPRVKYPQQGEDYGYTF. DNA of the CDR3: TGTGCAAGGGTTCCCCGCGTCAAATACCCTCAACAGGGGGAAGACTATGGCTACACCTTC.

The gene calls are TRBV27 and TRBJ2-1, with 13 bases lining up with TRBD2. J gave up 4 bases and V 6 bases, and 6 bases lay outside the gene matches. Per germline, CDR1 MNHEY and CDR2 SMNVEV (reference sequence). The CDR3 runs to 16 residues. The CDR3 coding sequence is TGTGCCAGCAGCAAAACTAGCGGGGGGGAATACAATGAGCAGTTCTTC. This sequence encodes CASSKTSGGEYNEQFF.

J is TRBJ1-5 and V is TRBV18; no clear D gene. This CDR3 spans 16 amino acids. In germline, CDR1 is KGHSH, CDR2 LQKENI. With 4 bases removed from V and 3 bases from J, the gap between germline ends came to 16 bases. CDR3 loop: CASSREQSGTNQPQHF. The CDR3 DNA follows: TGTGCCAGCTCACGGGAACAATCAGGAACCAATCAGCCCCAGCATTTT.

The chain is built from TRBV7-2 and TRBJ2-3, with D possibly called TRBD1 or TRBD2 (5 bases each). The CDR3 contains 14 residues. V shed 5 bases and J shed 2 bases, with 11 bases lying between them. Germline V CDR1 and CDR2: SGHTA, FQGNSA. The CDR3 region has the DNA TGTGCCAGCAGCCCCCGGGGCCTCACAGATACGCAGTATTTT. This codes for CASSPRGLTDTQYF.

This chain connects TRBV19 to TRBJ2-5; TRBD1 matches at 8 bases. The tail of the sequence fits TRBJ2-7 better, so the J call may be wrong. This CDR3 spans 17 amino acids. Germline CDR1 reads LNHDA; CDR2 reads SQIVND (reference sequence). CDR3 amino acids: CASSIRGTGTGAYEQYF. The CDR3, as DNA: TGTGCCAGTAGTATTAGGGGAACCGGGACAGGAGCCTACGAGCAGTACTTC.

The chain joins TRBV7-8 to TRBJ1-4; D remains ambiguous. CDR1 is SGHVS and CDR2 is FQNEAQ in the germline V gene. Trimming cost V 4 bases and J 5 bases, with 11 bases left between them. This CDR3 has 14 residues. The CDR3 here is CASSSGVINEKLFF. CDR3 coding DNA: TGTGCCAGCAGCTCTGGGGTCATAAATGAAAAACTGTTTTTT.

The CDR3 DNA sequence: TGTGCCAGCATAGGCAACACTGAAGCTTTCTTT. Translated, it gives CASIGNTEAFF. The chain has TRBV2 and TRBJ1-1; no firm D call. Trimming removed 7 bases from V and 2 bases from J, with 5 bases in between. The germline V gene has CDR1 SNHLY and CDR2 FYNNEI. The CDR3 length is 11 residues.

This clone was found a few times. The V gene is TRBV4-3, the J gene TRBJ1-3; no firm D call. The germline V gene has CDR1 LGHNA and CDR2 YSLEER. This CDR3 contains 15 residues. The V end was cut by 4 bases, the J end by 0 bases, with 10 bases between. CDR3 bases: TGCGCCAGCAGCCGTGGGTCCAGCTCTGGAAACACCATATATTTT. This sequence encodes CASSRGSSSGNTIYF.